The 5 T cell receptor beta chains presented below share a single source sample, sequenced in a study of shared clonotypes between healthy human individuals. Sequenced by immunoSEQ multiplex PCR; TCRdb stores in-frame clones only, minus some. The sample consists of under 850,000 clones, 72% of them appearing once. What was sequenced was memory CD4+ T cells sorted from blood. Documented subset: CD45RA-negative fraction. The receptors here all came from a woman in her twenties or thirties in good health.

This clone was seen a single time. This CDR3 is also generated by other DNA sequences in the sample. This sequence joins TRBV7-9 and TRBJ1-2, with TRBD1 matching 7 bases. V gave up 4 bases and J gave up 6 bases; unmatched junction bases: 2. Germline V gene sequence: CDR1 SEHNR, CDR2 FQNEAQ (reference sequence). The CDR3 extends over 12 amino acids. CDR3 amino acids: CASSSTGDGYTF. DNA of the CDR3: TGTGCCAGCAGCTCTACAGGGGATGGCTACACCTTC.

This chain links TRBV5-1 with TRBJ2-4, with TRBD2 matching 9 bases. Germline lookup yields CDR1 SGHRS and CDR2 YFSETQ. V gave up 2 bases and J gave up 2 bases; unmatched junction bases: 14. The CDR3 extends over 19 amino acids. The CDR3 is CASSFGLGGRGGTKNIQYF. The CDR3 bases are TGCGCCAGCAGCTTTGGTTTAGGCGGGAGGGGAGGAACCAAAAACATTCAGTACTTC.

This chain connects TRBV18 to TRBJ2-1; no clear D gene. Trimming removed 2 bases at V and 9 bases at J, with 11 bases between. The CDR3 runs 13 residues. Germline values: CDR1 KGHSH, CDR2 LQKENI. In DNA form, the CDR3 reads TGTGCCAGCTCACCAAAAGATAACGCTGAGCAGTTCTTC. It yields the protein CASSPKDNAEQFF.

The rearrangement uses TRBV29-1 and TRBJ1-1, with 8 positions matching TRBD1. The CDR3 is 11 residues long. V lost 4 bases and J lost 11; bases outside the gene matches: 6. CDR1 is SQVTM, CDR2 ANQGSEA, per germline. The CDR3 reads CSVARGPHAFF. DNA for the CDR3: TGCAGCGTTGCCAGGGGGCCTCATGCTTTCTTT.

J is TRBJ2-7 and V is TRBV2; D may be TRBD2 (6 bases). CDR3 length: 13 amino acids. CDR1 and CDR2 (germline): SNHLY, FYNNEI. Deletions cut 6 bases from V and 3 bases from J, with 12 bases between. The CDR3 DNA sequence: TGTGCCAGCAGGCGGGACGGACACTACGAGCAGTACTTC. Residues: CASRRDGHYEQYF.